This entry lists 11 T cell receptor beta chains sequenced from one sample in a study of PD-L1 blockade in urothelial cancer. Method: immunoSEQ multiplex PCR; TCRdb's copy keeps in-frame clones and lacks some. The top ten clones hold roughly 1.8% of a sample with more than 95,000 clones, 75% to 90% of them seen once. The time point is: peripheral blood 6 weeks after treatment start. The sequencing used PBMCs, collected around atezolizumab (anti-PD-L1) treatment. All receptors derive from a man aged 60-69 years with urothelial cancer.

The chain joins TRBV30 to TRBJ1-2; perhaps TRBD1 as D (5 bases). There are 13 residues in the CDR3. V was trimmed by 0 bases and J by 6 bases, leaving 11 bases between them. Germline V gene data show CDR1 as GTSNPN and CDR2 as SVGIG (reference sequence). DNA for the CDR3: TGTGCCTGGAGTGTACTGGAAGGGGATGGCTACACCTTC. It is translated as CAWSVLEGDGYTF.

This clone showed up just a few times. The rearrangement links TRBV19 to TRBJ1-1; the match to TRBD1 covers 7 bases. V lost 5 bases and J lost 1; bases outside the gene matches: 7. Germline V lookup: CDR1 LNHDA, CDR2 SQIVND (reference sequence). The CDR3 runs 15 residues. As DNA, the CDR3 is TGTGCCAGTAGTCACGACAGGGCTTGGAACACTGAAGCTTTCTTT. Translated, it gives CASSHDRAWNTEAFF.

CDR3 residues: CSVEEAGGPEDTQYF. CDR3 DNA: TGCAGCGTTGAAGAGGCGGGGGGGCCCGAAGATACGCAGTATTTT. The rearrangement joins TRBV29-1 to TRBJ2-3, with TRBD2 matching 9 bases. Germline V lookup: CDR1 SQVTM, CDR2 ANQGSEA. V lost 0 bases and J lost 5; bases outside the gene matches: 6. The CDR3 spans 15 residues.

The CDR3 nucleotides are TGCGCCAGCAGCTCCGAACCGGGACTAGCGGGCGAGCAGTACTTC. Protein product: CASSSEPGLAGEQYF. The rearrangement links TRBV5-1 to TRBJ2-7; 12 nucleotides align to TRBD2. Germline CDR1 reads SGHRS; CDR2 reads YFSETQ. The CDR3 spans 15 residues. With 3 bases clipped from V and 6 bases from J, the junction kept 7 bases outside the gene matches.

This clone was seen ten or more times. Other DNA sequences from this sample encode an identical CDR3 as well. This chain's CDR3 is CAWNLGSGNTIYF. Here the CDR3 DNA reads TGTGCCTGGAACCTAGGCTCTGGAAACACCATATATTTT. The V and J genes are TRBV30 and TRBJ1-3; the D is unclear. Germline CDR1 reads GTSNPN; CDR2 reads SVGIG (reference sequence). V was trimmed by 4 bases and J by 0 bases, leaving 7 bases between them. This CDR3 is 13 amino acids long.

This clone has just one count. The CDR3 loop reads CATSVIADGYNEQFF. The CDR3 nucleotides read TGCGCCACCTCGGTTATAGCGGACGGCTACAATGAGCAGTTCTTC. V is TRBV5-1 and J is TRBJ2-1; possible D gene TRBD2, 6 bases. Germline loops: CDR1 SGHRS, CDR2 YFSETQ. CDR3 length equals 15 residues. V was clipped by 9 bases and J by 3 bases, with 19 bases between them.

J is TRBJ1-5 and V is TRBV28; TRBD1 is a possible D gene (5 bases). The CDR3 is 12 residues long. The ends were cut back, 11 bases at V and 5 bases at J, with 13 bases in the middle. CDR1 and CDR2 (germline): MDHEN, SYDVKM. CDR3 bases: TGTGCCGAAGGCCCGGGGGATCAGCCCCAGCATTTT. It specifies CAEGPGDQPQHF.

The genes are TRBV4-2 and TRBJ1-4, with 10 bases that match TRBD1. Germline values: CDR1 LGHNA, CDR2 YNFKEQ. V shed 4 bases, J shed 6 bases, and the junction held 5 bases outside the gene matches. This CDR3 has 15 residues. Here the CDR3 DNA reads TGTGCCAGCAGCCTGGGAGGACAGGGGGATGAAAAACTGTTTTTT. This encodes CASSLGGQGDEKLFF.

The chain combines TRBV6-5 with TRBJ1-2; no firm D call. The CDR3 has 14 amino acids. Germline CDR1 reads MNHEY; CDR2 reads SVGAGI. V was pared by 0 bases and J by 5 bases, with 10 bases between. This CDR3 is CASSYSYQVYGYTF. DNA of the CDR3: TGTGCCAGCAGTTACTCGTATCAGGTGTATGGCTACACCTTC.

In its sample, this clone was seen a few times. V gene TRBV27 combines with J gene TRBJ2-2; D gene uncertain. The germline CDR1 and CDR2 sequences are MNHEY and SMNVEV (reference sequence). Trimming shortened V by 0 bases and J by 6 bases, and 8 bases separated the two germline ends. The CDR3 length is 14 residues. CDR3 loop: CASSLSGLSGELFF. The CDR3 coding sequence is TGTGCCAGCAGTTTATCCGGGTTATCCGGGGAGCTGTTTTTT.

The rearrangement links TRBV5-1 to TRBJ2-1; 11 bases are a match to TRBD2. Unmatched junction bases numbered 6, after V lost 4 bases and J lost 3 bases. Germline CDR1 reads SGHRS; CDR2 reads YFSETQ. The CDR3 consists of 16 residues. The CDR3 spells CASSETTSGDYNEQFF. The CDR3, as DNA: TGCGCCAGCAGCGAAACGACTAGCGGGGACTACAATGAGCAGTTCTTC. Full variable domain (remainder filled in from reference TRBV5-1 and TRBJ2-1): KAGVTQTPRYLIKTRGQQVTLSCSPISGHRSVSWYQQTPGQGLQFLFEYFSETQRNKGNFPGRFSGRQFSNSRSEMNVSTLELGDSALYLCASSETTSGDYNEQFFGPGTRLTVL.